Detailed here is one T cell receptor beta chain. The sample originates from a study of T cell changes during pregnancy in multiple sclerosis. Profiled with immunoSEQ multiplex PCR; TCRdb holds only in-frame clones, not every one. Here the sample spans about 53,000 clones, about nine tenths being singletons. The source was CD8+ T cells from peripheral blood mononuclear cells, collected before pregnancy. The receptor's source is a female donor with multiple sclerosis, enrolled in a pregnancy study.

CDR3 sequence reads: CASSIRQGGNEQYF. CDR3 sequence (DNA): TGTGCCAGCAGCATAAGACAGGGGGGTAACGAGCAGTACTTC. J is TRBJ2-7 and V is TRBV5-8; 9 positions agree with TRBD1. The CDR3 is 14 residues long. CDR1 is SGHTS and CDR2 is YDEGEE in the germline V gene. Trimming at V came to 4 bases and at J to 5 bases, leaving 7 bases not matched to a gene.